This T cell receptor (beta chain) was captured by sequencing in a study of T cell responses to AZD1222 COVID-19 vaccine. General study points: Spike-specific TCR depth and breadth grew after two AZD1222 doses.

The germline V gene has CDR1 SGHRS and CDR2 YFSETQ. V lost 4 bases and J lost 1, with 10 bases in between. CDR3 length: 14 residues. Only in-frame clones appear in the TCRdb table, and some are missing; sequencing was by immunoSEQ multiplex PCR. Among approximately 98,000 clones listed, around 83% were seen once. For this clone: Its specificity is unknown.

The V call is TRBV5-1, the J call TRBJ2-3, with a tentative D call TRBD2 (6 bases). The origin of this receptor is an adult in good health. The source material was peripheral blood, sampled on day 0 of AZD1222 vaccination. The CDR3 is CASSTGTGTDTQYF. For the CDR3, the DNA is TGCGCCAGCAGCACCGGGACTGGCACAGATACGCAGTATTTT. Drawing the rest from reference TRBV5-1 and TRBJ2-3, the complete variable domain is KAGVTQTPRYLIKTRGQQVTLSCSPISGHRSVSWYQQTPGQGLQFLFEYFSETQRNKGNFPGRFSGRQFSNSRSEMNVSTLELGDSALYLCASSTGTGTDTQYFGPGTRLTVL.